These 8 T cell receptor beta chains were all obtained from the same sample, sequenced in a study of blood T cells in healthy people across ages (dated by TCRdb to about 2015). Preparation of the library involved 5' RACE. The instrument given in TCRdb is Illumina HiSeq 2500. A second PCR of roughly 7 to 11 cycles was performed with a sample-barcoded 5' primer and a J-beta primer mix. In TCRdb, the public reads were trimmed at Q25 with fastp and aligned with MiXCR, with productive beta chains retained. Merged by CDR3 protein, the rows form single entries marked with the most common genes and DNA. The sample yields 600,000 or so distinct CDR3 sequences; roughly 21% were counted once. The ten largest make up roughly 3.6% of the sample. The specimen was blood. These receptors all stem from a man in his 70s in good health.

In its sample, this clonotype was seen a few times. The chain uses TRBV19 and TRBJ2-2; 7 nucleotides match TRBD1. Germline lookup yields CDR1 LNHDA and CDR2 SQIVND (reference sequence). This CDR3 comprises 15 residues. V shed 2 bases, J shed 3 bases, and the junction held 3 bases outside the gene matches. DNA for the CDR3: TGTGCCAGTAGTATAAGAGGGGGCGACACCGGGGAGCTGTTTTTT. Protein: CASSIRGGDTGELFF.

The chain combines TRBV6-2 or TRBV6-3 with TRBJ2-1; D is uncertain. CDR1 is MNHEY and CDR2 is SVGEGT in the germline V gene. The CDR3 consists of 14 residues. V dropped 0 bases and J dropped 4 bases, with 7 bases sitting between them. DNA of the CDR3: TGTGCCAGCAGTTACTCCCACTTATACAATGAGCAGTTCTTC. Amino acid sequence: CASSYSHLYNEQFF.

With regard to this clonotype: A read error may produce the germline difference seen at one junction end. CDR3 sequence: CASSYSRASGQETQHF. The DNA of the CDR3 is TGTGCCAGTAGTTACTCGAGGGCTAGCGGCCAAGAGACCCAGCACTTC. The chain links TRBV6-5 to TRBJ2-5; 7 bases line up with TRBD2. CDR3 length: 16 amino acids. CDR1 is MNHEY and CDR2 is SVGAGI in the germline V gene.

This clonotype was observed a few times. The rearrangement joins TRBV6-2 or TRBV6-3 to TRBJ2-7, with 10 bases that match TRBD2. CDR1 MNHEY and CDR2 SVGEGT come from the germline V gene. This CDR3 comprises 15 residues. J gave up 2 bases and V 5 bases, and 6 bases lay outside the gene matches. In DNA form, the CDR3 reads TGTGCCAGCAGTCCAGCACTAGCGGGGACCTACGAGCAGTACTTC. It is translated as CASSPALAGTYEQYF.

A few counts support this clonotype. The chain recombines TRBV4-3 with TRBJ2-5; 10 bases are shared with TRBD2. The DNA end favors TRBJ2-7, so the J call may be wrong. The CDR3 extends over 16 amino acids. CDR1 and CDR2 (germline): LGHNA, YSLEER. The CDR3 nucleotides are TGCGCCAGCAGCCAAGATAGGGCTAGCGGGAGCCACGAGCAGTACTTC. Its translation: CASSQDRASGSHEQYF.

The CDR3 DNA reads TGTGCCAGCAGCTTAGACTTAGCGAGGCAGTACTTC. Amino acid sequence: CASSLDLARQYF. The rearrangement links TRBV7-2 to TRBJ2-5, with D tentatively TRBD2 (5 bases). The CDR3 length is 12 residues. The germline V gene encodes CDR1 SGHTA and CDR2 FQGNSA. The V and J ends lost 1 base and 11 bases respectively, with 11 bases between them.

Only a few counts were recorded for this clonotype. The chain joins TRBV5-1 to TRBJ1-1; D remains ambiguous. The CDR3 sequence is 14 residues long. CDR1 is SGHRS and CDR2 is YFSETQ in the germline V gene. V was trimmed by 0 bases and J by 1 base, leaving 7 bases between them. The CDR3 nucleotides are TGCGCCAGCAGCTTGGGACCGGAGAACACTGAAGCTTTCTTT. Amino acids: CASSLGPENTEAFF. Looking up the rest from reference TRBV5-1 and TRBJ1-1 gives the full variable domain: KAGVTQTPRYLIKTRGQQVTLSCSPISGHRSVSWYQQTPGQGLQFLFEYFSETQRNKGNFPGRFSGRQFSNSRSEMNVSTLELGDSALYLCASSLGPENTEAFFGQGTRLTVV.

This clonotype was picked up a small number of times. The chain's CDR3 is CASSLAGGHEQYF. The CDR3 DNA is TGTGCCAGCAGCCTGGCAGGGGGCCACGAGCAGTACTTC. The chain combines TRBV3-1 with TRBJ2-7, with 8 bases matching TRBD1. Germline CDR1 reads LGHDT; CDR2 reads YNNKEL (reference sequence). V gave up 4 bases and J gave up 5 bases; unmatched junction bases: 4. This CDR3 spans 13 amino acids.